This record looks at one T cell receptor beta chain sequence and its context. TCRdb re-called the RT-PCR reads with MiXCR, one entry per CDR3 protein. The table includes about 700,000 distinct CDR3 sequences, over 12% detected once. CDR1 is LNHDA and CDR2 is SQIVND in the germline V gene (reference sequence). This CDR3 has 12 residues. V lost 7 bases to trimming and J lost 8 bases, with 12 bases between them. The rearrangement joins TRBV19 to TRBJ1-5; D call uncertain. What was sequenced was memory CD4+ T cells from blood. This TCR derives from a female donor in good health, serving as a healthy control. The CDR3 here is CASNARWEPQHF. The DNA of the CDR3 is TGTGCCAGTAATGCCCGGTGGGAGCCCCAGCATTTT.